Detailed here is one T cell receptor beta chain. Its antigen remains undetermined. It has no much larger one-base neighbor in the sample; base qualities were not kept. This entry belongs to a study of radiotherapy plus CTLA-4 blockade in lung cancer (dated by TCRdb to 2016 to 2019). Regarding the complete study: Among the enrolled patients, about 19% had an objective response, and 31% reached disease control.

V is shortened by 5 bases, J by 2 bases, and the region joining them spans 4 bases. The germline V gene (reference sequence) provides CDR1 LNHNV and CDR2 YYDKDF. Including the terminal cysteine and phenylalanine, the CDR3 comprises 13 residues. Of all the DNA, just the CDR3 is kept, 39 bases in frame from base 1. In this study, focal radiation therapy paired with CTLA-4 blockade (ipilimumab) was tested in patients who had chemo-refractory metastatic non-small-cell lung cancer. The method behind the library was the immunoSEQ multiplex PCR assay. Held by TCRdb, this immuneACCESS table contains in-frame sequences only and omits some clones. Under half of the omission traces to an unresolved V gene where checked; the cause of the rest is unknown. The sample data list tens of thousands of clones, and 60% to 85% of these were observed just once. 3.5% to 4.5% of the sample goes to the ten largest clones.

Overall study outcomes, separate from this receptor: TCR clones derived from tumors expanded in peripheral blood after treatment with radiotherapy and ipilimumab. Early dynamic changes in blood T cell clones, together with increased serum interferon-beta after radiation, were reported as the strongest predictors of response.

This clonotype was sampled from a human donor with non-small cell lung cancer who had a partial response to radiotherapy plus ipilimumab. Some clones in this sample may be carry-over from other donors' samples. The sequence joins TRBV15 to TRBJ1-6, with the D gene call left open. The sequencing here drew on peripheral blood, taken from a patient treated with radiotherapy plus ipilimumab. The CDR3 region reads CATSLPYNSPLHF. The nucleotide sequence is TGTGCCACCAGCCTCCCCTATAATTCACCCCTCCACTTT.